The sample holds many counts of the clone carrying this T cell receptor (beta chain). The antigen remains undetermined. It was unsorted whole blood that yielded blood RNA, and germline DNA was also extracted. The data were obtained in a study of tumor-infiltrating lymphocytes in primary liver carcinoma. Study-level points and caveats: Tumor-adjacent and tumor-blood pairs displayed less overlap than did pairs of tumor regions.

The investigators made TCR beta cDNA from 400 to 500 ng total RNA, using a constant-region primer. Three nested multiplex PCR rounds, a slightly modified ARM-PCR, produced the libraries for TCR beta. Both of the initial two PCR rounds ran for nine to ten cycles and employed TRBV1-TRBV30 forward primers alongside a C-beta reverse primer. TCRdb fed the multiplex PCR reads into MiXCR, producing one record per CDR3 protein. This sample has 300,000 to 400,000 distinct CDR3 sequences, with 65% found just once. The CDR3 has 13 residues. Trimming left V 3 bases short and J 3 bases short, with 9 bases between. Per the germline V gene, CDR1 is ENHRY and CDR2 is SYGVKD.

The chain recombines TRBV10-3 with TRBJ2-7; D may be TRBD1 (5 bases). The sequenced sample was peripheral blood. This receptor was identified in a man in his forties with primary liver carcinoma and hepatitis B virus infection. CDR3 sequence: CAISEGADYEQYF. CDR3 DNA sequence: TGTGCCATCAGTGAAGGGGCCGACTACGAGCAGTACTTC.